The T cell receptor (beta chain) described here comes from a study of T cell responses to AZD1222 COVID-19 vaccine. Study as a whole: Some second doses came at about 4 weeks and others at about 12 weeks; these were pooled.

With regard to this clone: Its cognate antigen is unknown.

This CDR3 region has 13 residues. CDR1 is LNHDA, CDR2 SQIVND, per germline (reference sequence). The V end lost 9 bases, the J end lost 4 bases, and 15 bases lay between the germline ends. Repertoires were generated with immunoSEQ multiplex PCR, while TCRdb's copy carries only in-frame clones and drops some. The sample yields about 110,000 clones, roughly 90% seen once. The study, taken as a whole, reports: Recipients of two AZD1222 doses showed rising Spike-specific TCR breadth and depth.

The origin of this receptor is an adult in good health. Specimen: peripheral blood, collected on day 0 of AZD1222 vaccination. This chain links TRBV19 with TRBJ1-1; possible D gene TRBD1, 5 bases. CDR3 region: CASEGQGGTEAFF. The DNA for the CDR3 is TGTGCCAGCGAGGGGCAGGGTGGCACTGAAGCTTTCTTT.